This T cell receptor (beta chain) derives from a study of identical twins. General study points: A cross-sectional statistical analysis, not follow-up of the same donors, supported the conclusions. Within cord blood, abundant beta clonotypes carried fewer insertions, but memory repertoires showed no such trend.

This clonotype has ten or more counts. Its antigen is undetermined. With V trimmed by 4 bases and J by 2 bases, 14 bases remained unmatched. CDR1 and CDR2 (germline): DFQATT, SNEGSKA (reference sequence). The CDR3 consists of 16 residues. Via MiXCR, TCRdb re-called the 5' RACE reads, giving one row per CDR3 protein. Here the sample spans 700,000 or so distinct CDR3 sequences, approximately 22% being singletons. The sample also formed part of further work on T cells expressing NK-cell markers. That publication notes: According to the study, TCR beta repertoires originated from sorted CD3+CD56+NKG2C+, CD3+CD56+NKG2C- and CD3+CD56-NKG2C+ T cells.

The sample taken for sequencing was PBMCs. The chain is built from TRBV20-1 and TRBJ2-7; 7 nucleotides align to TRBD1. This sequence originates from a woman under 30 in good health. CDR3 in amino acids: CSAIRDSSSKAYEQYF. The CDR3 DNA reads as TGCAGTGCTATCCGGGACAGCTCGTCCAAGGCCTACGAGCAGTACTTC.